Below, one TCR beta chain is given with its context. Its antigen remains unknown. The data belong to a study of T-cell memory formation after mild COVID-19. The study, taken as a whole, reports: Specificity for SARS-CoV-2 was not confirmed among the second-wave clones peaking on day 37. Several responding clones turned up in pre-infection memory, indicating that cross-reactive memory may have taken part. Contracting CD8+ clones were enriched in EMRA, CD4+ mainly in CM and EM.

Per germline, CDR1 LGHNA and CDR2 YSLEER. V was trimmed by 5 bases and J by 5 bases, leaving 5 bases between them. CDR3 length equals 11 residues. TCRalpha and TCRbeta libraries used 5'RACE with constant-segment primers and UMIs. TCRdb independently ran MiXCR on the 5' RACE reads; one entry per CDR3 protein. The sample contains hundreds of thousands of distinct CDR3 sequences, around 21% of which appear only once. This rearrangement joins TRBV4-3 to TRBJ2-3, with D hard to call. The specimen sequenced was PBMCs or a T cell subset sorted from them (not recorded which). The source of this sequence is an adult woman who had mild COVID-19 (a few samples of this study predate the infection). Cell type and time point are not known. This chain's CDR3 is CASSGRDTQYF. The CDR3 DNA reads as TGCGCCAGCAGCGGACGAGATACGCAGTATTTT.